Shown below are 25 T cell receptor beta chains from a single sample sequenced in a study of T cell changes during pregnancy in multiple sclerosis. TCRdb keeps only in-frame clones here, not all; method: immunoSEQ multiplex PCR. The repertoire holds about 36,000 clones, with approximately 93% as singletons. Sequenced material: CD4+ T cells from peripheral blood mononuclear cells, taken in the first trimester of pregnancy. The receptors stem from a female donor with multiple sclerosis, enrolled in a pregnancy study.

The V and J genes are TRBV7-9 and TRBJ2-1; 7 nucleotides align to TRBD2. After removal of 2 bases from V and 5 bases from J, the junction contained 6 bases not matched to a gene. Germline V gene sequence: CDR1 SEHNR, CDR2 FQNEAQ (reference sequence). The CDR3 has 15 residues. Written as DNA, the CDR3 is TGTGCCAGCAGCTTATCTCGGCTAGCGGACAATGAGCAGTTCTTC. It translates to CASSLSRLADNEQFF.

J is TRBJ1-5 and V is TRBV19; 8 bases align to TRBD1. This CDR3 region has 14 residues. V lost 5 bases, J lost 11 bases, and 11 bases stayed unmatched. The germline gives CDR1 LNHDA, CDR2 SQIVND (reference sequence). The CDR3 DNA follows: TGTGCCAGTAGTCCTACAGGGGGTAAGGTGGCCCAGCATTTT. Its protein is CASSPTGGKVAQHF. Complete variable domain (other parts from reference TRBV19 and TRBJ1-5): DGGITQSPKYLFRKEGQNVTLSCEQNLNHDAMYWYRQDPGQGLRLIYYSQIVNDFQKGDIAEGYSVSREKKESFPLTVTSAQKNPTAFYLCASSPTGGKVAQHFGDGTRLSIL.

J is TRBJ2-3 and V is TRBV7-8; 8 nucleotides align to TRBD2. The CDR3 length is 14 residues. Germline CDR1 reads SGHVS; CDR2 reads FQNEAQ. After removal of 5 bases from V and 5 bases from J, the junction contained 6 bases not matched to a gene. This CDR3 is CASSRVAGGDTQYF. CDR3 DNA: TGTGCCAGCAGCCGGGTGGCGGGAGGAGATACGCAGTATTTT.

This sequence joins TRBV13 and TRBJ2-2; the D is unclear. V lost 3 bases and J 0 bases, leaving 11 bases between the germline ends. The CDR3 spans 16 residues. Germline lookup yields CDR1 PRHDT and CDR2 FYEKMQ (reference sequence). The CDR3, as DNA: TGTGCCAGCAGCTTTTTCGCAACATCGAACACCGGGGAGCTGTTTTTT. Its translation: CASSFFATSNTGELFF.

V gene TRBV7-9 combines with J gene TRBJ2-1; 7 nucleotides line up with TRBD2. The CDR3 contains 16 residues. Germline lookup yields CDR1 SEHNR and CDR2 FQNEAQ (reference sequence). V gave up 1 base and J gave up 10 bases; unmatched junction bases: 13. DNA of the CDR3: TGTGCCAGCAGCTTAGGGGCTAGCGGAACCAATGGGGAGCAGTTCTTC. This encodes CASSLGASGTNGEQFF.

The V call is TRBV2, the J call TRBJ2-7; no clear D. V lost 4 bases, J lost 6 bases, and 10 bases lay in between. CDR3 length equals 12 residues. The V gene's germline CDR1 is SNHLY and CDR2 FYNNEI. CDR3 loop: CASSGASSEQYF. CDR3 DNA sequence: TGTGCCAGCAGTGGGGCCAGCTCCGAGCAGTACTTC.

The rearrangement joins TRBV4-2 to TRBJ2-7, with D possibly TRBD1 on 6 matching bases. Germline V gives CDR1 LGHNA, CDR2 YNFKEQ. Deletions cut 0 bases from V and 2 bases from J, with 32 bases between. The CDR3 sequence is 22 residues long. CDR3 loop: CASSQELAGAGVVGGGPYEQYF. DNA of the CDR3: TGTGCCAGCAGCCAAGAGCTGGCAGGAGCAGGGGTAGTGGGTGGGGGTCCCTACGAGCAGTACTTC.

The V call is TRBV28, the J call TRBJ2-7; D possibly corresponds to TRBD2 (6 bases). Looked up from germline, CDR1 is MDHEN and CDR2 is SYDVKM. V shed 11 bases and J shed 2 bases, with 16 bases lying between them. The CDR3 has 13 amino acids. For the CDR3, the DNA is TGTGCCTTGGGGGGTAGCGGAGCCTACGAGCAGTACTTC. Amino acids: CALGGSGAYEQYF.

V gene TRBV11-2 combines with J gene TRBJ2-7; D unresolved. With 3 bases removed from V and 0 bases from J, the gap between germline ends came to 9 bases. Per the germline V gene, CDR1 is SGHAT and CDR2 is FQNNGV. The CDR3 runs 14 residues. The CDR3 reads CASSFHTGSYEQYF. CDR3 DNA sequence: TGTGCCAGCAGCTTCCACACGGGCTCCTACGAGCAGTACTTC.

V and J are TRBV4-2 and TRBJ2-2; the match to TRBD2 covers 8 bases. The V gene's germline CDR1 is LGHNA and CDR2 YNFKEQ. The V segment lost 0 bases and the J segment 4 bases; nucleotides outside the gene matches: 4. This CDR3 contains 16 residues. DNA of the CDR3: TGTGCCAGCAGCCAAGATCCCGGGAGGGCCACCGGGGAGCTGTTTTTT. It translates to CASSQDPGRATGELFF.

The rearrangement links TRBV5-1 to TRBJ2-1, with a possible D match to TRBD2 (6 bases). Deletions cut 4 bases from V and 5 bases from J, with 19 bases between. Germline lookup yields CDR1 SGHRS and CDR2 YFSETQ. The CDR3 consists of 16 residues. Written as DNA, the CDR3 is TGCGCCAGCAGCCAAGACCCGGGGGTCCTTAACAATGAGCAGTTCTTC. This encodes CASSQDPGVLNNEQFF.

For the CDR3, the DNA is TGCGCCAGCAGCAACTTGTATGAGCAGTTCTTC. Translation: CASSNLYEQFF. The chain employs TRBV5-1 and TRBJ2-1; D remains unclear. V dropped 4 bases and J dropped 8 bases, with 7 bases sitting between them. Looked up from germline, CDR1 is SGHRS and CDR2 is YFSETQ. This CDR3 is 11 amino acids long.

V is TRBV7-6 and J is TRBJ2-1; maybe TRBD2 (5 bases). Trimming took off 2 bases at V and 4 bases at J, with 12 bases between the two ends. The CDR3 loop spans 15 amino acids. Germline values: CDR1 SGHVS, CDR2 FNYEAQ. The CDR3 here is CASSLRGRTYNEQFF. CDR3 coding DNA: TGTGCCAGCAGCTTACGCGGGCGTACTTACAATGAGCAGTTCTTC.

The CDR3 loop reads CASSLEQGHEQFF. The CDR3 bases are TGTGCCAGCAGCTTAGAACAGGGCCATGAGCAGTTCTTC. This chain uses TRBV7-2 with TRBJ2-1; D possibly corresponds to TRBD1 (6 bases). The CDR3 runs to 13 residues. Germline CDR1 is SGHTA and CDR2 is FQGNSA. Trimming removed 1 base from V and 8 bases from J, with 9 bases in between.

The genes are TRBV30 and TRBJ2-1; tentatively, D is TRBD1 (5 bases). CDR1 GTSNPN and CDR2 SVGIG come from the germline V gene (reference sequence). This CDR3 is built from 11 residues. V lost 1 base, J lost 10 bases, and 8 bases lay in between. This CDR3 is CAWSERQEQFF. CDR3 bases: TGTGCCTGGAGTGAGAGACAGGAGCAGTTCTTC.

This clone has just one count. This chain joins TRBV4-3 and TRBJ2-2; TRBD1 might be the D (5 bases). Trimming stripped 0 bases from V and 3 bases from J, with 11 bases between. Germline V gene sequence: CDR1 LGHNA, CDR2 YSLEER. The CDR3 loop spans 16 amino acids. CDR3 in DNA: TGCGCCAGCAGCCAAGATTTCGACAGATACACCGGGGAGCTGTTTTTT. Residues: CASSQDFDRYTGELFF.

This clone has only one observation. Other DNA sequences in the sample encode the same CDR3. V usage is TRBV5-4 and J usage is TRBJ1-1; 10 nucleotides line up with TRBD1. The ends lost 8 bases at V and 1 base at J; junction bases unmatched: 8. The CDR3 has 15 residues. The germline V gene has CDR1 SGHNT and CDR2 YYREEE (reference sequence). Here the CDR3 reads CASSPRTGGNTEAFF. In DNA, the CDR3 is TGTGCCAGTAGCCCCCGGACAGGGGGGAACACTGAAGCTTTCTTT.

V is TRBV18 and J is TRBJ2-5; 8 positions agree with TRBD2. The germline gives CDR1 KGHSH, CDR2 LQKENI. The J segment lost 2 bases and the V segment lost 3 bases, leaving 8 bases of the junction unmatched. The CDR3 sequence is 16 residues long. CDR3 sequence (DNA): TGTGCCAGCTCACCCGGGAGGGCTGGATGGCAAGAGACCCAGTACTTC. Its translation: CASSPGRAGWQETQYF.

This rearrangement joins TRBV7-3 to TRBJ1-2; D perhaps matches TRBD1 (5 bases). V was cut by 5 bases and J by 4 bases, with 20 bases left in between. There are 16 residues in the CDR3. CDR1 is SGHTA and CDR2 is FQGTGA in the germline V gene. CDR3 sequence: CASSPGGDWGFYGYTF. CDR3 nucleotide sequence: TGTGCCAGCAGCCCCGGGGGGGATTGGGGGTTCTATGGCTACACCTTC.

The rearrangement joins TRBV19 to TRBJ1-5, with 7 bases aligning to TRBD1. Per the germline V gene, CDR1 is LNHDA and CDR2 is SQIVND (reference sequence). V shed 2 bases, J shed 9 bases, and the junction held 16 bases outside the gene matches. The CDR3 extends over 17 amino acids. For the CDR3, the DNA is TGTGCCAGTAGTATACGGGCCGGGGACAGTCCTAGGGGGCCCCAGCATTTT. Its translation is CASSIRAGDSPRGPQHF.

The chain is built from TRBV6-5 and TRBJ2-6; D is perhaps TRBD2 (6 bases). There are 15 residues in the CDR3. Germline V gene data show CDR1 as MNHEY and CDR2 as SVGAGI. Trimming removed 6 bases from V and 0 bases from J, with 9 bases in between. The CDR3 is CASSLGSSGANVLTF. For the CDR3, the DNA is TGTGCCAGCAGCCTCGGGAGCTCTGGGGCCAACGTCCTGACTTTC.

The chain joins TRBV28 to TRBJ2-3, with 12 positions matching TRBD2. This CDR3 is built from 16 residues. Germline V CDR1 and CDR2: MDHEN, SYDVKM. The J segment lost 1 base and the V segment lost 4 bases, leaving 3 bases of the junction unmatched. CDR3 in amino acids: CASSSWTSGGTDTQYF. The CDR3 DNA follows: TGTGCCAGCAGTTCCTGGACTAGCGGGGGCACAGATACGCAGTATTTT.

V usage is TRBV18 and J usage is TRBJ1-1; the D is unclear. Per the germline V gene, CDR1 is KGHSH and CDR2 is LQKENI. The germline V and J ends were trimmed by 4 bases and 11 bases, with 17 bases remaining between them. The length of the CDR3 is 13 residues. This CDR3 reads CASSQVGGEYAFF. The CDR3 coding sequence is TGTGCCAGCTCACAAGTGGGCGGGGAGTATGCTTTCTTT.

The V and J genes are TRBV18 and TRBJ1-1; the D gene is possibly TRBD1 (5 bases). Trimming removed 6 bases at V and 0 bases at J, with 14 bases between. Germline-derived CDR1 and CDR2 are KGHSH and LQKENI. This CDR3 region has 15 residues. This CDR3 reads CASSSDGGMNTEAFF. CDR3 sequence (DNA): TGTGCCAGCTCTTCGGACGGGGGTATGAACACTGAAGCTTTCTTT.

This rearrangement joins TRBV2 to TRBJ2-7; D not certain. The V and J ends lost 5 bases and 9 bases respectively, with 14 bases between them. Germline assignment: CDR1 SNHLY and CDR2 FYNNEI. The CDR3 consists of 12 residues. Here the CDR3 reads CASSWQALGQYF. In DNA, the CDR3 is TGTGCCAGCAGTTGGCAGGCCCTGGGGCAGTACTTC.